The clone carrying this T cell receptor beta chain came up a few times. The antigen remains undetermined. This record comes from a study of T cells after yellow fever vaccination. The wider study: Each low-cell-number fraction was prepared by means of SMART-Seq v4 Ultra Low Input.

Trimming shortened V by 0 bases and J by 1 base, and 7 bases separated the two germline ends. Germline CDR1 reads SGHRS; CDR2 reads YFSETQ. The CDR3 is made up of 14 amino acids. The authors made TCR cDNA by 5'RACE template switching, adding a universal primer site and UMIs. TCRdb re-analysed the 5' RACE reads in MiXCR, keeping a single row per CDR3 protein. The table includes about 240,000 distinct CDR3 sequences, 6.9% detected once. Study-level results: Post-booster repertoires again held most primary-vaccination clones (about 95% CD4, about 90% CD8). Although the secondary response was weaker, it peaked faster, at day 5 versus 15.

The chain couples TRBV5-1 to TRBJ2-5, with D perhaps TRBD2 (6 bases). This clonotype was obtained from a man under 40 who received the YFV17D yellow fever vaccine. Here the sequenced sample was CD4+ T cells sorted from PBMCs, taken 15 days after the yellow fever booster vaccination. The CDR3 loop reads CASSLGGTQETQYF. CDR3 DNA sequence: TGCGCCAGCAGCTTGGGCGGGACCCAAGAGACCCAGTACTTC.